Below are 5 T cell receptor beta chains sequenced from a single sample in a study of response to subunit inactivated influenza vaccine. TCRdb redid the calling of the RT-PCR reads with MiXCR, one entry per CDR3 protein. The table records 650,000 to 700,000 distinct CDR3 sequences, 15% to 19% of them present only once. This specimen was PBMCs from blood, taken 11 to 12 days after vaccination. Receptors originate from a man aged 50 or older who received an inactivated influenza vaccine.

The chain couples TRBV20-1 to TRBJ2-5, with D perhaps TRBD2 (5 bases). The CDR3 is made up of 15 amino acids. Germline values: CDR1 DFQATT, CDR2 SNEGSKA (reference sequence). The germline V and J ends were trimmed by 0 bases and 5 bases, with 16 bases remaining between them. CDR3 bases: TGCAGTGCTAGAGAAGCTTCGGGGTATGGGGAGACCCAGTACTTC. Residues: CSAREASGYGETQYF.

This clonotype turned up a few times. CDR3 bases: TGTGCCAGCAGCTTAGGTTTTGGGACGTCTAGCACAGATACGCAGTATTTT. As protein: CASSLGFGTSSTDTQYF. This chain connects TRBV7-9 to TRBJ2-3; either TRBD1 or TRBD2 may fit D (5 bases each). Germline lookup yields CDR1 SEHNR and CDR2 FQNEAQ (reference sequence). This CDR3 has 17 residues. Trimming shortened V by 1 base and J by 0 bases, and 14 bases separated the two germline ends.

This clonotype has at least ten counts. In DNA, the CDR3 is TGCGCCAGCAGCCATCGACAGTTACTGAACACTGAAGCTTTCTTT. Its protein product is CASSHRQLLNTEAFF. The chain joins TRBV4-1 to TRBJ1-1, with a tentative D call TRBD1 (5 bases). The CDR3 has 15 amino acids. Germline values: CDR1 MGHRA, CDR2 YSYEKL. Trimming took 3 bases from V and 0 from J, leaving 11 bases between them.

The chain carries TRBV6-5 and TRBJ1-6; D is possibly TRBD1 (5 bases). This CDR3 is 17 amino acids long. V lost 0 bases, J lost 6 bases, and 15 bases lay in between. The germline gives CDR1 MNHEY, CDR2 SVGAGI. CDR3 bases: TGTGCCAGCAGTTACTCGGGGGGTGGGATTGCTAATTCACCCCTCCACTTT. Amino acid sequence: CASSYSGGGIANSPLHF.

The rearrangement uses TRBV12-3 or TRBV12-4 and TRBJ2-1; perhaps TRBD2 as D (6 bases). The CDR3 is 12 amino acids. The V and J ends lost 6 bases and 14 bases respectively, with 17 bases between them. Here the CDR3 reads CASSRTAGLKFF. CDR3 bases: TGTGCCAGCAGCCGGACCGCGGGGCTTAAGTTCTTC.